One and the same sample provided the 5 T cell receptor beta chains below, sequenced in a study of blood T cell repertoires in COVID-19. TCRdb's copy holds only in-frame clones and misses some; the assay was immunoSEQ multiplex PCR. The table has tens of thousands of clones, around 80% seen once; the top ten hold over 8.5%. The sequenced material came from peripheral blood. The origin of the receptors is a man aged 45-65 years with acute or convalescent COVID-19.

The V call is TRBV19, the J call TRBJ1-1, with a possible D match to TRBD1 (6 bases). CDR1 is LNHDA, CDR2 SQIVND, per germline (reference sequence). Trimming took off 2 bases at V and 1 base at J, with 17 bases between the two ends. The CDR3 spans 17 residues. CDR3 sequence: CASSINTGTPWNTEAFF. CDR3 sequence (DNA): TGTGCCAGTAGTATAAATACCGGGACACCATGGAACACTGAAGCTTTCTTT.

The chain joins TRBV7-2 to TRBJ1-6; tentatively, D is TRBD1 (6 bases). CDR3 length equals 13 residues. Germline V lookup: CDR1 SGHTA, CDR2 FQGNSA. Trimming shortened V by 5 bases and J by 10 bases, and 12 bases separated the two germline ends. The CDR3 DNA is TGTGCCAGCAGCCCTCTGACAGGCTCACCCCTCCACTTT. Residues: CASSPLTGSPLHF.

This clone is a singleton in its sample. The chain links TRBV7-2 to TRBJ2-5, with a possible D match to TRBD2 (6 bases). This CDR3 is built from 12 residues. V was clipped by 8 bases and J by 2 bases, with 9 bases between them. Germline V gene data show CDR1 as SGHTA and CDR2 as FQGNSA. The CDR3 sequence is CASAGLQETQYF. The CDR3 bases are TGTGCCAGCGCGGGACTTCAAGAGACCCAGTACTTC. Variable domain in full (rest from reference TRBV7-2 and TRBJ2-5): GAGVSQSPSNKVTEKGKDVELRCDPISGHTALYWYRQSLGQGLEFLIYFQGNSAPDKSGLPSDRFSAERTGGSVSTLTIQRTQQEDSAVYLCASAGLQETQYFGPGTRLLVL.

The chain has TRBV5-8 and TRBJ1-5; the match to TRBD1 covers 7 bases. The CDR3 sequence is 14 residues long. V dropped 4 bases and J dropped 5; count of bases not matched to a gene: 6. In germline, CDR1 is SGHTS, CDR2 YDEGEE. The CDR3 DNA sequence: TGTGCCAGCAGCGGGGGACAGTCCTATCAGCCCCAGCATTTT. Amino acids: CASSGGQSYQPQHF.

This clone was seen a handful of times. The chain has TRBV6-6 and TRBJ1-4; D not certain. CDR1 and CDR2 from the germline V gene are MNHNY and SVGAGI (reference sequence). The V end was cut by 6 bases, the J end by 0 bases, with 8 bases between. The CDR3 spans 14 residues. CDR3 DNA: TGTGCCAGCAGATCAGATGCAACTAATGAAAAACTGTTTTTT. This gives the protein CASRSDATNEKLFF.